This T cell receptor (beta chain) was observed in a study of blood T cells in healthy people across ages. The study, taken as a whole, reports: The donors' CMV status was not determined, possibly confounding changes in expanded clonotypes. Using unsorted PBMCs precluded a conclusive naive versus antigen-experienced comparison. Estimated diversity across one million T cells was deemed an underestimate.

A note on this clonotype: Its antigen is unidentified.

The CDR3 contains 13 residues. Between the trimmed V and J ends, which lost 4 bases and 2 bases, there was a span of 9 bases. Germline V CDR1 and CDR2: DFQATT, SNEGSKA (reference sequence). Primers used in a second PCR of about 6 to 11 cycles were a sample-barcoded 5' primer and a J-beta primer mix. TCRdb independently ran MiXCR on the 5' RACE reads; one entry per CDR3 protein. This repertoire shows about 650,000 distinct CDR3 sequences, around 32% found once; its top ten account for just over 15%. The source is an elderly woman in good health. This rearrangement joins TRBV20-1 to TRBJ2-1; no clear D gene. The sample comprised blood. CDR3 in amino acids: CSATYLPYNEQFF. CDR3 coding DNA: TGCAGTGCTACCTACCTACCCTACAATGAGCAGTTCTTC.